This T cell receptor beta chain was sequenced for a study of cytomegalovirus exposure and HLA in healthy donors. About the research overall: For the roughly 400 genotyped donors, roughly 81% fell within the Caucasian-associated ancestry cluster.

PCR primers comprised 60 Vbeta and 13 Jbeta primers. Here immunoSEQ multiplex PCR was the method, and the copy in TCRdb shows in-frame clones only, minus some. The table lists 150,000 or so clones, around 78% of them singletons. Study-level results: Under in vitro conditions, three CMV-associated chains were confirmed as specific for CMV antigens. Rates of TCR association differed by HLA locus in a later analysis, with DRB1 highest and HLA-C lowest. There were reportedly fewer N-insertions in an Asian-associated ancestry cluster than the approximately 670-donor mean, in a later analysis.

Only a few counts were recorded for this clone. Antigen unknown. The CDR3 is made up of 17 amino acids. The germline V gene encodes CDR1 MDHEN and CDR2 SYDVKM. V was pared by 6 bases and J by 0 bases, with 18 bases between. The chain couples TRBV28 to TRBJ1-5; tentative D call: TRBD1 (6 bases). The material sequenced was PBMCs. The sequence was obtained from a woman in her forties in good health and CMV-seronegative. The CDR3: CASSQGGAGYSNQPQHF. The CDR3 nucleotides are TGTGCCAGCAGCCAAGGGGGAGCAGGGTATAGCAATCAGCCCCAGCATTTT.